This T cell receptor (beta chain) was identified during a study of T cell responses to AZD1222 COVID-19 vaccine. Study-level findings and limits: The repertoires were collected only after the peak T cell response. Clonal diversity was possibly underestimated; the donors were predominantly white British and more often female. Spike-wide vaccine-associated CD4 TCRs dominated at 160-218 and 743-854.

This table comes from immunoSEQ multiplex PCR, and its TCRdb copy is limited to in-frame clones, with some not included. The table shows about 160,000 clones, with 92% occurring only once. CDR1 is SGHTA and CDR2 is FQGNSA in the germline V gene. The CDR3 consists of 17 residues. V dropped 4 bases and J dropped 1 base, with 19 bases sitting between them. Turning to this clone: The antigen is unknown.

J is TRBJ1-1 and V is TRBV7-2; no definite D call. Source: peripheral blood, taken on day 0 of MenACWY control vaccination. The receptor comes from an adult in good health. CDR3 region: CASSYRAGVRSNTEAFF. In nucleotides, the CDR3 is TGTGCCAGCAGCTATAGGGCCGGGGTAAGATCGAACACTGAAGCTTTCTTT.